This entry describes one TCR beta chain. Its antigen is currently unknown. The TCR beta cDNA libraries contained unique molecular identifiers. Roughly 450,000 cDNA molecules came from around 1 to 9.1 million T cells. TCRdb used MiXCR to reprocess the PCR reads, holding one entry per CDR3 protein. Among some 370,000 distinct CDR3 sequences listed, less than 35% were seen once. The data stem from a study of post-analysis software for immune sequencing data. Across the whole study: Relapsing-remitting, secondary progressive and progressive-relapsing courses of multiple sclerosis were included.

Study-wide results and caveats: Significantly lower normalized Chao1 diversity was seen in multiple sclerosis patients than in controls. Patients showed TRBV5-6, TRBV5-1 and TRBV20-1 among several TRBV segments more frequent than in controls. When the samples were clustered directly with F measure, those that had been prepared in the same batch showed strong co-clustering.

Germline V gene sequence: CDR1 KGHSH, CDR2 LQKENI. The CDR3 contains 16 residues. Trimming took 5 bases from V and 4 from J; bases not matched to a gene: 10. The V call is TRBV18, the J call TRBJ2-3; 9 nucleotides agree with TRBD2. The sequencing sample was made of blood. This receptor was taken from a girl between 10 and 17 years old with multiple sclerosis. The DNA for the CDR3 is TGTGCCAGCTCATTACAACCTAGCGGGGTCGCAGATACGCAGTATTTT. Residues: CASSLQPSGVADTQYF.